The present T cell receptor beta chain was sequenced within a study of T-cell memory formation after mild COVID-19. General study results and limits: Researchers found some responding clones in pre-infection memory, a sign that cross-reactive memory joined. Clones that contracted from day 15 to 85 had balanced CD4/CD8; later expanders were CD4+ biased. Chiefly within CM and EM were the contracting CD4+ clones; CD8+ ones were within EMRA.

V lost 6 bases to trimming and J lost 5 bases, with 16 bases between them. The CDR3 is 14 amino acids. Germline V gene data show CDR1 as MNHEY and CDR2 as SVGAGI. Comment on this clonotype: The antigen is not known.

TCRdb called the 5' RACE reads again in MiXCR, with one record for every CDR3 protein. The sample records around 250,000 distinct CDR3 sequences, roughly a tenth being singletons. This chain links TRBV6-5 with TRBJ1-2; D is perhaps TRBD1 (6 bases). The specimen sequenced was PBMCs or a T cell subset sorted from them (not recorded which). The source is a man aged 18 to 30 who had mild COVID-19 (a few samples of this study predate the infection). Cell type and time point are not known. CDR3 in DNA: TGTGCCAGCAGGGGGTTGGGGGCCGGTTATGGCTACACCTTC. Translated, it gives CASRGLGAGYGYTF.